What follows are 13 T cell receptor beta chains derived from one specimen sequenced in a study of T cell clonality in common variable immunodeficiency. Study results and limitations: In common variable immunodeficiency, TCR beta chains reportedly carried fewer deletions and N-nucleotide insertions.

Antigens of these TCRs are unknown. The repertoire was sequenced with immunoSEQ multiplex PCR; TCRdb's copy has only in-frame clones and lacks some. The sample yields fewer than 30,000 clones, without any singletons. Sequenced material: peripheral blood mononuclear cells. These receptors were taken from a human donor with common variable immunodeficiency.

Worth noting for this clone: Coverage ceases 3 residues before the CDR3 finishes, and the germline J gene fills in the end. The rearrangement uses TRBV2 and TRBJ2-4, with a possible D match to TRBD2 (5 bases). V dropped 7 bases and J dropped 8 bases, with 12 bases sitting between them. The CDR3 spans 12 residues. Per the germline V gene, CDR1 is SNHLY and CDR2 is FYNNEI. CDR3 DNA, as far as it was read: TGTGCCAGCACTTCATCGGGGTACATT. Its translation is CASTSSGYI. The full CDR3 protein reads CASTSSGYIQYF.

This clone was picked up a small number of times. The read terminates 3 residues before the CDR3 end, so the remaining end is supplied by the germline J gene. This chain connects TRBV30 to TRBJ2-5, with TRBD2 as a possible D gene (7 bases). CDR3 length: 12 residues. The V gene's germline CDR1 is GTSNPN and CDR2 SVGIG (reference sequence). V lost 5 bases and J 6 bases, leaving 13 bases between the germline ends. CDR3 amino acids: CAWRGGEKTQYF. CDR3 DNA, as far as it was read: TGTGCCTGGCGCGGGGGCGAAAAGACC. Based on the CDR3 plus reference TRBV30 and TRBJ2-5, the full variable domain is SQTIHQWPATLVQPVGSPLSLECTVEGTSNPNLYWYRQAAGRGLQLLFYSVGIGQISSEVPQNLSASRPQDRQFILSSKKLLLSDSGFYLCAWRGGEKTQYFGPGTRLLVL.

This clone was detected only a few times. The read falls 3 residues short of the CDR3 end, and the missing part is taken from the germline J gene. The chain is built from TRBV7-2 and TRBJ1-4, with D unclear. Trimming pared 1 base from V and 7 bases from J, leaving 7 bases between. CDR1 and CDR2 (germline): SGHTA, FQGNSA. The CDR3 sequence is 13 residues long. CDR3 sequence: CASSLVYGEKLFF. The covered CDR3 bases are TGTGCCAGCAGCTTAGTTTACGGTGAAAAA. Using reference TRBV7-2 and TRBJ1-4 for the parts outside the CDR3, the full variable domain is GAGVSQSPSNKVTEKGKDVELRCDPISGHTALYWYRQSLGQGLEFLIYFQGNSAPDKSGLPSDRFSAERTGGSVSTLTIQRTQQEDSAVYLCASSLVYGEKLFFGSGTQLSVL.

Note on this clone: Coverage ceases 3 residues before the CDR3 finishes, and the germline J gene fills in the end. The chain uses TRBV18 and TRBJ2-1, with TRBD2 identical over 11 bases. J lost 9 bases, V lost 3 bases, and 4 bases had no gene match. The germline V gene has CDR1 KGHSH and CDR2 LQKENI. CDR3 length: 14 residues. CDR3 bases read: TGTGCCAGCTCACCGACTAGCGGGGTCCGTGAG. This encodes CASSPTSGVRE. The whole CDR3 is CASSPTSGVREQFF.

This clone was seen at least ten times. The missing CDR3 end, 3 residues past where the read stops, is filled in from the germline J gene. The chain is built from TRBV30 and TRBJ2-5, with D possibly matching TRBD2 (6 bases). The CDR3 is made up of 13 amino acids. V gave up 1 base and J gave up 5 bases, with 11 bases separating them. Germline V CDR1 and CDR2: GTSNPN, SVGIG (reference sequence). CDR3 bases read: TGTGCCTGGAGTGCCTCGGGGGTGGAGACC. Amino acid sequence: CAWSASGVET. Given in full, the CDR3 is CAWSASGVETQYF.

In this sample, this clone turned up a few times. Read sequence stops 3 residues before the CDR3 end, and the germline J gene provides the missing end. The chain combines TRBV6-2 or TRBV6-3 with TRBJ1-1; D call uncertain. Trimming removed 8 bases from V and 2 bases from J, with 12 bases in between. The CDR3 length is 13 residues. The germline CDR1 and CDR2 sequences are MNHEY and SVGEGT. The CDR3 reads CASGWTSNTEAFF. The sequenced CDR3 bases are TGTGCCAGCGGTTGGACTTCAAACACTGAA.

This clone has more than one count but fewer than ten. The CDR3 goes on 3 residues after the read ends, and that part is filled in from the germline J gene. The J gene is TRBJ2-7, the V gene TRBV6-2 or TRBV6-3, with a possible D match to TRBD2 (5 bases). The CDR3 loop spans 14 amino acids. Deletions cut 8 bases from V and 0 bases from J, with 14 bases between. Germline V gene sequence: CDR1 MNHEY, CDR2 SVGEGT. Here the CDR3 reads CASGRTGSSYEQYF. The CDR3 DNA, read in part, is TGTGCCAGCGGCCGGACTGGGTCCTCCTACGAG.

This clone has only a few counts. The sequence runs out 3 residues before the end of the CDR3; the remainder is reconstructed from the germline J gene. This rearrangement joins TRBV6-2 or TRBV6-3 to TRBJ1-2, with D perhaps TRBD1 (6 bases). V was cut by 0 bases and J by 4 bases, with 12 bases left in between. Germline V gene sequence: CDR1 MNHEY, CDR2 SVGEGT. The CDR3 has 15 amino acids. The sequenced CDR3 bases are TGTGCCAGCAGTTACTCGACAGGACGTGTCTATGGC. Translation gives CASSYSTGRVYG. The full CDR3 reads CASSYSTGRVYGYTF.

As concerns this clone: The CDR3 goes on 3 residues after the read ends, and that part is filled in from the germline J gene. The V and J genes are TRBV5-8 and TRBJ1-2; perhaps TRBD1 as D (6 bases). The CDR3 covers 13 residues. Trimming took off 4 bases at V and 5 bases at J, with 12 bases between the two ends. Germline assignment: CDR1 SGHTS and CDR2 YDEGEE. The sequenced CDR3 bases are TGTGCCAGCAGCCTAGGACAGTCGTATGGC. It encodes CASSLGQSYG. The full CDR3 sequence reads CASSLGQSYGYTF.

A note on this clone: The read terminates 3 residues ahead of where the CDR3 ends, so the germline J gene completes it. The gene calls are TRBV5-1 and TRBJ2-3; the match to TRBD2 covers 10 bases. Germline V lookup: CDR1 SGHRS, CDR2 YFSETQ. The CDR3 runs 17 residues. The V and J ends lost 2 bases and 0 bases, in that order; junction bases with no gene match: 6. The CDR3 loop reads CASSFSSGGISTDTQYF. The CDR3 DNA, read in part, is TGCGCCAGCAGCTTTTCTAGCGGGGGTATTAGCACAGATACG.

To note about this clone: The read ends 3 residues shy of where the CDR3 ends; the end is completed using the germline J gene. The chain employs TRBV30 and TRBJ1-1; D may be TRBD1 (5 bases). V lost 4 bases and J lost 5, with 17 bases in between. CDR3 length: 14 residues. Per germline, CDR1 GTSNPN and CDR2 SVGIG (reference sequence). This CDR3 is CAWISQGSLTEAFF. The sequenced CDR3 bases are TGTGCCTGGATTAGCCAGGGAAGTTTGACTGAA.

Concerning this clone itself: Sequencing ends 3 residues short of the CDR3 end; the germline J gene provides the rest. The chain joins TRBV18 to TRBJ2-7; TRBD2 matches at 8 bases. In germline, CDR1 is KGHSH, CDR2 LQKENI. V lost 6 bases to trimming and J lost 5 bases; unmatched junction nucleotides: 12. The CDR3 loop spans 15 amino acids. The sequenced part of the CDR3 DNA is TGTGCCAGCTCCCCCGGGCCGGGGGGGCCTAACGAG. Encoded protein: CASSPGPGGPNE. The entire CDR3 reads CASSPGPGGPNEQYF.

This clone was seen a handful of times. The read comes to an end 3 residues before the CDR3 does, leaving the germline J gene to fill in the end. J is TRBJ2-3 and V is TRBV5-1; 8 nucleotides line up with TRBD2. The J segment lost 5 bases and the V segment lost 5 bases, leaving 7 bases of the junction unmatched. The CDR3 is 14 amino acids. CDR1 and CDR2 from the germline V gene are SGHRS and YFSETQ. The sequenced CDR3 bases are TGCGCCAGCAGGGATAGTAGCGGGGTAGATACG. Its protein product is CASRDSSGVDT. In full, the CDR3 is CASRDSSGVDTQYF.